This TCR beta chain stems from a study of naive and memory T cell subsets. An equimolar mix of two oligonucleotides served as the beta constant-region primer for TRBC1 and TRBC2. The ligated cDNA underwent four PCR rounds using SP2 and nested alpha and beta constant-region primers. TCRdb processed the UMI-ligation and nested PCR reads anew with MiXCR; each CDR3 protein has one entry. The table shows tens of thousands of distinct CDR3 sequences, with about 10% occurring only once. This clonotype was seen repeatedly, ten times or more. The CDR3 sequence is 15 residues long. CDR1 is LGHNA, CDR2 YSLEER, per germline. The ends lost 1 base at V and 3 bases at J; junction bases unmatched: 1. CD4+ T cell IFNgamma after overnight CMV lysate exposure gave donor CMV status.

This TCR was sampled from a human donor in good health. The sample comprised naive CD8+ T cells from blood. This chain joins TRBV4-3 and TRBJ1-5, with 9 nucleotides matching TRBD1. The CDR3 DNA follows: TGCGCCAGCAGCCAAGGGACAGGGGTCAATCAGCCCCAGCATTTT. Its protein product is CASSQGTGVNQPQHF.